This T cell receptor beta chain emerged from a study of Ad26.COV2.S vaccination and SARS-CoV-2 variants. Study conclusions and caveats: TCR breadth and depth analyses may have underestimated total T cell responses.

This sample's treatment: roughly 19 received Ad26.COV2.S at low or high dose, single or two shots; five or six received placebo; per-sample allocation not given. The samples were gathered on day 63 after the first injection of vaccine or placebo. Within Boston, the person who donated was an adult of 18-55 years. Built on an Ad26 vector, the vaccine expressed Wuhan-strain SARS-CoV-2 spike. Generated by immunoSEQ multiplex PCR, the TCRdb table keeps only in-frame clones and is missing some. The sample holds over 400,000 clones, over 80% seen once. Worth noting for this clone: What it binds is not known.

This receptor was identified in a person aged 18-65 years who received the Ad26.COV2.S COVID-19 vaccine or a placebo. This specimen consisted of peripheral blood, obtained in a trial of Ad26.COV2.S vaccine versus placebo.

Here the CDR3 DNA reads TGTGCCAGCAGACAACCCGGGACAGGTGAAAAACTGTTTTTT. Translation: CASRQPGTGEKLFF. This sequence joins TRBV6-5 and TRBJ1-4; 8 bases agree with TRBD1. The CDR3 has 14 residues. The germline gives CDR1 MNHEY, CDR2 SVGAGI. V lost 6 bases, J lost 7 bases, and 7 bases stayed unmatched.